A single sample is the source of the 2 T cell receptor beta chains below, sequenced in a study of blood T cell repertoires in COVID-19. The protocol was immunoSEQ multiplex PCR, while the TCRdb copy is restricted to in-frame clones and leaves out a portion. Among 130,000 to 150,000 clones, around four fifths were seen once, and the ten largest hold roughly 6.2%. The source material was PBMCs or T cells enriched from blood (not recorded which). These receptors all come from a woman aged 35 to 49 who had recovered from COVID-19.

The chain couples TRBV27 to TRBJ2-7; D is possibly TRBD1 (5 bases). CDR3 length: 16 amino acids. Germline V CDR1 and CDR2: MNHEY, SMNVEV (reference sequence). V was trimmed by 4 bases and J by 2 bases, leaving 18 bases between them. CDR3 sequence (DNA): TGTGCCAGCAGTTATCACCCTCAGGGTGGGGCCTACGAGCAGTACTTC. It is translated as CASSYHPQGGAYEQYF.

This chain connects TRBV29-1 to TRBJ2-1; 8 bases are shared with TRBD2. V lost 3 bases, J lost 8 bases, and 9 bases stayed unmatched. CDR3 size: 14 residues. CDR1 and CDR2 (germline): SQVTM, ANQGSEA. CDR3 residues: CSVEQERELDEQFF. The DNA for the CDR3 is TGCAGCGTTGAGCAGGAGCGGGAGTTAGATGAGCAGTTCTTC.